This entry describes one T cell receptor (beta chain). Recovered participants had two consecutive negative NP/OP PCR tests, healthcare professional clearance, or symptom resolution. Here immunoSEQ multiplex PCR was the method, and the copy in TCRdb shows in-frame clones only, minus some. Counted here are about 310,000 clones, nearly 90% occurring once; the ten biggest clones make up more than 9%. This specimen belongs to a study of blood T cell repertoires in COVID-19. Specimen: PBMCs or T cells enriched from blood (not recorded which). The receptor was isolated from a woman aged 25 to 39 who had recovered from COVID-19.

The CDR3: CASSHPRISNEQFF. DNA of the CDR3: TGTGCCAGCAGCCACCCCCGCATCAGCAATGAGCAGTTCTTC. The V gene is TRBV14, the J gene TRBJ2-1; no clear D. Germline values: CDR1 SGHDN, CDR2 FVKESK. Trimming took off 3 bases at V and 6 bases at J, with 12 bases between the two ends. The CDR3 sequence is 14 residues long.